A single TCR beta chain is shown here with its context. Its matching antigen is unknown. Running of the v3.0 immunoSEQ assay took place at survey level. Only in-frame clones appear in the TCRdb table, and some are missing; sequencing was by immunoSEQ multiplex PCR. The sample yields about 22,000 clones, 88% seen once. Germline values: CDR1 PRHDT, CDR2 FYEKMQ (reference sequence). The CDR3 totals 15 residues. Trimming cost V 2 bases and J 3 bases; bases outside gene matches: 6. This sample stems from a study of long-term antiretroviral therapy in people with HIV. Turning to the study itself: The oldest samples precede the 2015 immediate-ART recommendation by about a decade.

General study points: Pre-ART clonal expansion yielded clones that dominated the repertoire at all time points.

Inclusion required at least two post-ART and at least one pre-ART PBMC samples. Each sample contained about 0.85-11 million cryopreserved PBMC, thawed before DNA extraction. This TCR was sampled from a man aged 55 to 70 with HIV. The genes are TRBV13 and TRBJ1-1, with 7 bases identical to TRBD1. Sequencing used unsorted PBMCs, obtained 2.3 years after starting antiretroviral therapy. CDR3 coding DNA: TGTGCCAGCAGCTTAAATGAGGGGGCGGACACTGAAGCTTTCTTT. Translating it yields CASSLNEGADTEAFF.